The TCR beta chain described here comes from a study of shared clonotypes between healthy human individuals. The junction had 8 bases not matched to a gene; V was cut back by 6 bases and J by 6 bases. This CDR3 spans 15 amino acids. CDR1 is LGHNA and CDR2 is YSLEER in the germline V gene. Overall study results and limits: The sharing of roughly 5% of naive CD4 clonotypes was seen across a few donors. The study drew on few donors, limiting represented genetic and exposure-history diversity.

Donors, healthy HIV-negative adults, lacked recent acute infections or vaccinations. Over several immunoSEQ plates, each subset's genomic DNA was distributed in even portions. Repertoires were generated with immunoSEQ multiplex PCR, while TCRdb's copy carries only in-frame clones and drops some. The sample has about a million clones, 65% to 80% seen once. As for this clone: Its target is unknown.

The material sequenced was memory CD4+ T cells sorted from blood. Described subset: CD45RA-negative fraction. This clonotype was sampled from a man aged 18 to 30 in good health. V and J are TRBV4-3 and TRBJ2-1, with 10 bases matching TRBD1. CDR3 amino acids: CASSAGTGASNEQFF. DNA for the CDR3: TGCGCCAGCAGTGCAGGGACAGGGGCAAGCAATGAGCAGTTCTTC.